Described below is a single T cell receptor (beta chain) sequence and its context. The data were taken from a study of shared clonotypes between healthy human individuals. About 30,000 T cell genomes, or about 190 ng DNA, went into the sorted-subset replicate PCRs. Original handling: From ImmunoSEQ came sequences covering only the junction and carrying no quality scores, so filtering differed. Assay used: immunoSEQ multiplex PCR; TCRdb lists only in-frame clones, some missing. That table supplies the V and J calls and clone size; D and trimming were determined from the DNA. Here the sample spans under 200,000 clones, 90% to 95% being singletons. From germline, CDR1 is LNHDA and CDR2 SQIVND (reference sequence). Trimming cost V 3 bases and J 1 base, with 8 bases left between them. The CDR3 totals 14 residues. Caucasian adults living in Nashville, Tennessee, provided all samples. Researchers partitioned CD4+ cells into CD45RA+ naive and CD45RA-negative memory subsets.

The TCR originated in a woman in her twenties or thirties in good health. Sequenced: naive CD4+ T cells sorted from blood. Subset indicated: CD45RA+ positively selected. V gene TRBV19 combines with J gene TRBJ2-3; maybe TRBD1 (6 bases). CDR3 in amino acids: CASSMWTGTDTQYF. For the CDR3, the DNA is TGTGCCAGTAGTATGTGGACAGGCACAGATACGCAGTATTTT.